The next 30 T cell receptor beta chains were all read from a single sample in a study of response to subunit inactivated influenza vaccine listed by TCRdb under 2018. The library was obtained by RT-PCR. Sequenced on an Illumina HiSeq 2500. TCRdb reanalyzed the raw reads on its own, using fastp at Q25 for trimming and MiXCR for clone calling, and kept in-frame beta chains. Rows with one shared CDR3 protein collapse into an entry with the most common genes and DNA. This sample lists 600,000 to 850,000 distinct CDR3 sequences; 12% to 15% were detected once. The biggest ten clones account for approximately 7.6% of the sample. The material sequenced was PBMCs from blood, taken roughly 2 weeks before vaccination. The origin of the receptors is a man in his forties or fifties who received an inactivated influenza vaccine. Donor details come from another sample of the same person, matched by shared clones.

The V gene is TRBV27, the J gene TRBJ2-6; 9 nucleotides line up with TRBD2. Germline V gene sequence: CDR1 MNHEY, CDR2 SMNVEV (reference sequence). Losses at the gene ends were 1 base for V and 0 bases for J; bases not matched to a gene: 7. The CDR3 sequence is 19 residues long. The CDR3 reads CASSLLGGRVTSGANVLTF. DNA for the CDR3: TGTGCCAGCAGTTTATTAGGCGGGAGGGTCACCTCTGGGGCCAACGTCCTGACTTTC.

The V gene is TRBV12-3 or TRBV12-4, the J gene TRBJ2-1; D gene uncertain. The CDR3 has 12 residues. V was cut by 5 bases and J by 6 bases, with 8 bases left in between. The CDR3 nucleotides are TGTGCCAGCAGTGAACTAAGCAATGAGCAGTTCTTC. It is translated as CASSELSNEQFF.

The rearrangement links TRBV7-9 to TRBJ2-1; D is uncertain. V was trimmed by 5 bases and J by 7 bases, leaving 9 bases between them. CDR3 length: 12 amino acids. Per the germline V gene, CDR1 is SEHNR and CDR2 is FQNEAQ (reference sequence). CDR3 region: CASSPHENEQFF. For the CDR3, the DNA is TGTGCCAGCAGCCCACATGAGAATGAGCAGTTCTTC.

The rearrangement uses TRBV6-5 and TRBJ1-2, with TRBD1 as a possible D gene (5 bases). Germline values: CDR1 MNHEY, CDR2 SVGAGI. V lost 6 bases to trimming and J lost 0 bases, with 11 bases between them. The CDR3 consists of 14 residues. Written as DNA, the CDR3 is TGTGCCAGCAGCTACAGACAGACTAACTATGGCTACACCTTC. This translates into CASSYRQTNYGYTF.

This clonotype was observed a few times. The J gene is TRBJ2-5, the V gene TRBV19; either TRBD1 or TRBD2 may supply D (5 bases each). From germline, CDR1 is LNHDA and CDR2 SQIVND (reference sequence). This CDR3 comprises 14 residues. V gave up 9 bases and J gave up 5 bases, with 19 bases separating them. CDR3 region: CASSEWGSWETQYF. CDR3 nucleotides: TGTGCCAGCAGTGAGTGGGGGAGTTGGGAGACCCAGTACTTC.

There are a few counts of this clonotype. CDR3 in amino acids: CASSTRTSGGAHEQFF. In DNA form, the CDR3 reads TGTGCCAGCAGTACCCGGACTAGCGGGGGGGCCCATGAGCAGTTCTTC. The chain recombines TRBV6-2 or TRBV6-3 with TRBJ2-1; 15 bases match TRBD2. The CDR3 totals 16 residues. Germline values: CDR1 MNHEY, CDR2 SVGEGT. The V gene end was trimmed by 5 bases and the J gene end by 8 bases; junction bases not matched to a gene: 7.

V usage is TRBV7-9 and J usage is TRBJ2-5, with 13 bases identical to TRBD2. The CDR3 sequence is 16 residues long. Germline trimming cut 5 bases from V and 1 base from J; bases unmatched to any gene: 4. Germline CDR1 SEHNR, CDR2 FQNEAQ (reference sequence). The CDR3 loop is CASSRTSGRAQETQYF. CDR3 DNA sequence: TGTGCCAGCAGCCGCACTAGCGGGAGGGCCCAAGAGACCCAGTACTTC.

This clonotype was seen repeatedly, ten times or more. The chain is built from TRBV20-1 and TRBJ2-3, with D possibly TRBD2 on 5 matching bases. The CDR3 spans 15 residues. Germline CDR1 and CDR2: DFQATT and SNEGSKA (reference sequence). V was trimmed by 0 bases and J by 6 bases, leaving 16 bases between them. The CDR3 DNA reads TGCAGTGCTAGAGATGGGCGGAGGCCCGAGGATACGCAGTATTTT. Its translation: CSARDGRRPEDTQYF.

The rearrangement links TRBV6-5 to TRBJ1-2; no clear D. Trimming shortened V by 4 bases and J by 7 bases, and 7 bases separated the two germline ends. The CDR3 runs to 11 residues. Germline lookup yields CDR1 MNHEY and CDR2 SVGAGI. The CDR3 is CASSSPSGYTF. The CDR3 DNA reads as TGTGCCAGCAGTTCCCCTTCTGGCTACACCTTC.

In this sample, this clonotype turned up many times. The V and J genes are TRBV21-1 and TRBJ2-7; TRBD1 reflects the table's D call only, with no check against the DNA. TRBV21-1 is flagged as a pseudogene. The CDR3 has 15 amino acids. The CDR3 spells CASSNIGTGCCEQYF. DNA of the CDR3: TGTGCCAGCAGCAATATTGGGACAGGATGTTGCGAGCAGTACTTC.

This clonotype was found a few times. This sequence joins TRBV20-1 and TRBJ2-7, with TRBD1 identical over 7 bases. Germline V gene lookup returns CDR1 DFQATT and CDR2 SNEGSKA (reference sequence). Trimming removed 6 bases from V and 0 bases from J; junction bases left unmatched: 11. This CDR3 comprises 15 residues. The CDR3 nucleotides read TGCAGTGCAATCACTTTACAGGGGCGCTCCTACGAGCAGTACTTC. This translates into CSAITLQGRSYEQYF.

The CDR3 DNA reads TGTGCCAGCAGCAACACAGTGAACACTGAAGCTTTCTTT. Its translation: CASSNTVNTEAFF. The chain has TRBV7-9 and TRBJ1-1; the D is unclear. Trimming left V 5 bases short and J 0 bases short, with 7 bases between. The CDR3 runs to 13 residues. CDR1 is SEHNR and CDR2 is FQNEAQ in the germline V gene (reference sequence).

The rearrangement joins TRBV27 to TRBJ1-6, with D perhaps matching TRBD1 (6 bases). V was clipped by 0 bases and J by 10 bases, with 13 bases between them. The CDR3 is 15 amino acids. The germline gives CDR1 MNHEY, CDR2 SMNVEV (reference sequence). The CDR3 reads CASSLSAGVGSPLHF. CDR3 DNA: TGTGCCAGCAGTTTATCGGCAGGGGTAGGGTCACCCCTCCACTTT.

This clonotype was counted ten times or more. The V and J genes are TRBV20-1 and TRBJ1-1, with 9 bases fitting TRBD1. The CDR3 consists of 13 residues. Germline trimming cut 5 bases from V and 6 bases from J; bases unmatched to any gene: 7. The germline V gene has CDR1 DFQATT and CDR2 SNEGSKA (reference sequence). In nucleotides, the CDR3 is TGCAGTGCTTACGGACAGGGGATTGCTGAAGCTTTCTTT. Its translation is CSAYGQGIAEAFF.

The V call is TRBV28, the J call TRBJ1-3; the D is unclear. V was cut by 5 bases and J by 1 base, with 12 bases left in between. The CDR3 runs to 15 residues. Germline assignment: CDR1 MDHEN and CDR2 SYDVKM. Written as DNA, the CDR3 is TGTGCCAGCAGTCGACCGAGGGCGTCTGGAAACACCATATATTTT. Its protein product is CASSRPRASGNTIYF.

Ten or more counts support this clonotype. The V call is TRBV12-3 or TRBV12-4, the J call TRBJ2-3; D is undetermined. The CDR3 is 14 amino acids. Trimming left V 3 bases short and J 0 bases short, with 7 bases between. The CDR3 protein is CASSLLLSTDTQYF. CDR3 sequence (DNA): TGTGCCAGCAGTTTGCTATTGAGCACAGATACGCAGTATTTT.

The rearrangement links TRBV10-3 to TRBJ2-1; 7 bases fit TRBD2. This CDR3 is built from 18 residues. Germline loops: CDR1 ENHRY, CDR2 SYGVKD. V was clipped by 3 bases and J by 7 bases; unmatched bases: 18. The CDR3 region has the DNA TGTGCCATCAGTGATCTGGCTATCCGGGGAGGGACTAATAATGAGCAGTTCTTC. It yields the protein CAISDLAIRGGTNNEQFF.

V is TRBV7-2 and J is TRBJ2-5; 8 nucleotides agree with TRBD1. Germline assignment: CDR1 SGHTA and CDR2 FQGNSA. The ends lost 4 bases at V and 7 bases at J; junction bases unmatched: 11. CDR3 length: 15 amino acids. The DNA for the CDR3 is TGTGCCAGCAGCTCCCGGACAGGGCGTCGTGGGACCCAGTACTTC. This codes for CASSSRTGRRGTQYF.

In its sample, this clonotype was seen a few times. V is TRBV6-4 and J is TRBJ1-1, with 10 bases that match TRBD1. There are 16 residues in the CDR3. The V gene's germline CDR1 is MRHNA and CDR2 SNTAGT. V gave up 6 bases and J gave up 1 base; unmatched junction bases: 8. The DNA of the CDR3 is TGTGCCAGCAGCCGGGACAGGGGATCATCGAACACTGAAGCTTTCTTT. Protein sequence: CASSRDRGSSNTEAFF.

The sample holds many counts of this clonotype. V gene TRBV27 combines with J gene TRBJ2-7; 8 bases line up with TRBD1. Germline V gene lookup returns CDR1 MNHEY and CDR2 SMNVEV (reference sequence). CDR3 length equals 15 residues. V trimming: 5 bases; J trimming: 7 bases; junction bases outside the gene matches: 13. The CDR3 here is CASSGQDRVIGEQYF. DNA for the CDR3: TGTGCCAGCAGTGGGCAGGACAGGGTGATAGGGGAGCAGTACTTC.

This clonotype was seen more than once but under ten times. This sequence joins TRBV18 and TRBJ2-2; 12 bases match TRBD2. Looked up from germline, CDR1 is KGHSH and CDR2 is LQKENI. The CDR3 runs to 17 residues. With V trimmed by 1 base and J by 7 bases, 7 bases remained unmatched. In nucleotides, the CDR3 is TGTGCCAGCTCACCACTTCAGACTAGCGGGAGTGACGGGGAGCTGTTTTTT. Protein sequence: CASSPLQTSGSDGELFF.

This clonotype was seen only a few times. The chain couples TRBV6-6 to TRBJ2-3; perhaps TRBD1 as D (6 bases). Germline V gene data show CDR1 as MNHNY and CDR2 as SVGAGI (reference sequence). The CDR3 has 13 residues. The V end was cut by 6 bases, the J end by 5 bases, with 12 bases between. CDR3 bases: TGTGCCAGCAGAATCACAGGGTTAGATACGCAGTATTTT. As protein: CASRITGLDTQYF.

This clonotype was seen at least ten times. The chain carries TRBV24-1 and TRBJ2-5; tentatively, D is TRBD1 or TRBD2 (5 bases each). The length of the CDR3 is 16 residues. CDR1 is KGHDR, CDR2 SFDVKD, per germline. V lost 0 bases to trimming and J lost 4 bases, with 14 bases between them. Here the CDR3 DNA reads TGTGCCACCAGTGATTTGCAAGGGACCCTGGGAGAGACCCAGTACTTC. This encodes CATSDLQGTLGETQYF.

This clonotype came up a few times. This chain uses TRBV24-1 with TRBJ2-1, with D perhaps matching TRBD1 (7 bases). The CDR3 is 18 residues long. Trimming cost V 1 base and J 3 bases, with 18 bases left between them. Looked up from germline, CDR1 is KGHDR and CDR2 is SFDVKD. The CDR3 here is CATSDLGPTGEVYNEQFF. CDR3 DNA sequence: TGTGCCACCAGTGATTTAGGGCCTACAGGGGAGGTCTACAATGAGCAGTTCTTC.

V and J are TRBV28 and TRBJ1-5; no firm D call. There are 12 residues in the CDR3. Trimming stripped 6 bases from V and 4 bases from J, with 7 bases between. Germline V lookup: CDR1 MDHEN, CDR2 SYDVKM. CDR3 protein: CASREENQPQHF. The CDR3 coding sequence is TGTGCCAGCAGGGAGGAAAATCAGCCCCAGCATTTT.

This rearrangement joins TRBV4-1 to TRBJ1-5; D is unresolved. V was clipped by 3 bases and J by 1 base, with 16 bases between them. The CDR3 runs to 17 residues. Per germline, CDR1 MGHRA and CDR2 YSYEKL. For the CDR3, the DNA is TGCGCCAGCAGCCAGGCGATAGACCTTCCAAGCAATCAGCCCCAGCATTTT. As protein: CASSQAIDLPSNQPQHF.

The CDR3 nucleotides are TGTGCCAGCAGGGGACACCTAAATCAGCCCCAGCATTTT. Its translation: CASRGHLNQPQHF. The chain joins TRBV6-1 to TRBJ1-5; TRBD1 might be the D (6 bases). CDR1 is MNHNS, CDR2 SASEGT, per germline. CDR3 length: 13 residues. Trimming shortened V by 6 bases and J by 4 bases, and 10 bases separated the two germline ends.

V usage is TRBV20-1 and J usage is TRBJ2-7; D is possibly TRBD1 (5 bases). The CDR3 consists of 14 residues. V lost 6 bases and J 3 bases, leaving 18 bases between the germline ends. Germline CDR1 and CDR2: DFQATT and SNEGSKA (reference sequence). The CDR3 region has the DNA TGCAGTGCCCCTCTCGTGGGGCAGGTCTACGAGCAGTACTTC. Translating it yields CSAPLVGQVYEQYF.

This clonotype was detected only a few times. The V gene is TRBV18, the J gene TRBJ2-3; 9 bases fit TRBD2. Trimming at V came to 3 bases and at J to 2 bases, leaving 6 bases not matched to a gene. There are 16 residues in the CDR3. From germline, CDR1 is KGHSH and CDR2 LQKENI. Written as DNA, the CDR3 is TGTGCCAGCTCACCGAAGGCGGGAGGGCTCACAGATACGCAGTATTTT. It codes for CASSPKAGGLTDTQYF.

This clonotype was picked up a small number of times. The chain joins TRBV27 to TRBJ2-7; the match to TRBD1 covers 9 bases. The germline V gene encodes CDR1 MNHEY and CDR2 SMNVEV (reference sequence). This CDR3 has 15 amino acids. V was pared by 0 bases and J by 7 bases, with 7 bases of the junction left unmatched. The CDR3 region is CASSLSGTGSGEQYF. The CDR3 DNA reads TGTGCCAGCAGTTTATCCGGGACAGGGTCGGGAGAGCAGTACTTC.